The 13 T cell receptor beta chains presented below share a single source sample, sequenced in a study of shared clonotypes between healthy human individuals (dated by TCRdb to 2018 to 2021). The protocol used for the library was the immunoSEQ multiplex PCR assay. The immuneACCESS repertoire file appears here via TCRdb, limited to in-frame rearrangements. These files lack a portion of the clones; in checked studies, under half of the deficit traces to unresolved V genes, and the cause of the others is not known. The table for this sample lists approximately 1.5 million clones; 95% to 99% of them were counted only once. The ten largest clonotypes hold roughly 0.45% of the sample. Sequenced material: naive CD4+ T cells sorted from blood. The cell subset or site label of this sample denotes: CD45RA+ positively selected. These receptors were taken from a man aged 25 to 40 in good health.

Concerning this clone: Other DNA sequences in the same sample also yield this CDR3. CDR3 nucleotide sequence: TGCGCCAGCAGCTTGATTGGGGCCCAGGAGACCCAGTACTTC. This encodes CASSLIGAQETQYF. The chain combines TRBV5-1 with TRBJ2-5; maybe TRBD1 (5 bases). Germline CDR1 and CDR2: SGHRS and YFSETQ. The CDR3 is 14 amino acids. Trimming cost V 1 base and J 5 bases, with 12 bases left between them. Using reference TRBV5-1 and TRBJ2-5 for the parts outside the CDR3, the full variable domain is KAGVTQTPRYLIKTRGQQVTLSCSPISGHRSVSWYQQTPGQGLQFLFEYFSETQRNKGNFPGRFSGRQFSNSRSEMNVSTLELGDSALYLCASSLIGAQETQYFGPGTRLLVL.

The rearrangement links TRBV7-2 to TRBJ2-6, with a weak D call TRBD2 (6 bases). From germline, CDR1 is SGHTA and CDR2 FQGNSA. CDR3 length: 18 amino acids. V lost 6 bases, J lost 0 bases, and 18 bases lay in between. The CDR3 loop is CASRLAIGGYSGANVLTF. In DNA form, the CDR3 reads TGTGCCAGCAGGCTAGCTATCGGGGGTTACTCTGGGGCCAACGTCCTGACTTTC.

This chain uses TRBV7-2 with TRBJ2-7, with 10 nucleotides matching TRBD2. Trimming at V came to 1 base and at J to 2 bases, leaving 14 bases not matched to a gene. Germline-derived CDR1 and CDR2 are SGHTA and FQGNSA. The length of the CDR3 is 19 residues. CDR3 sequence reads: CASSLVPSGRGAWTYEQYF. The DNA of the CDR3 is TGTGCCAGCAGCTTAGTGCCTAGCGGGAGAGGGGCTTGGACCTACGAGCAGTACTTC.

The gene calls are TRBV12-5 and TRBJ2-5; TRBD2 agrees at 10 bases. Germline V gene lookup returns CDR1 LGHNT and CDR2 FRNRAP. The CDR3 extends over 13 amino acids. Germline trimming cut 7 bases from V and 5 bases from J; bases unmatched to any gene: 4. The CDR3 here is CASESSGSETQYF. The CDR3 coding sequence is TGTGCTAGTGAATCTAGCGGGAGTGAGACCCAGTACTTC. The whole variable domain, remainder taken from reference TRBV12-5 and TRBJ2-5, is DARVTQTPRHKVTEMGQEVTMRCQPILGHNTVFWYRQTMMQGLELLAYFRNRAPLDDSGMPKDRFSAEMPDATLATLKIQPSEPRDSAVYFCASESSGSETQYFGPGTRLLVL.

The chain has TRBV20-1 and TRBJ1-1; D is unclear. The CDR3 covers 11 residues. V shed 7 bases and J shed 5 bases, with 11 bases lying between them. Germline lookup yields CDR1 DFQATT and CDR2 SNEGSKA (reference sequence). The CDR3 reads CSVRLRTEAFF. DNA for the CDR3: TGCAGTGTGCGATTGAGGACTGAAGCTTTCTTT.

About this clone: In the same sample, other DNA sequences code for this CDR3. The rearrangement links TRBV7-2 to TRBJ2-7; 7 bases are shared with TRBD2. Losses at the gene ends were 0 bases for V and 1 base for J; bases not matched to a gene: 0. The CDR3 spans 14 residues. The germline V gene has CDR1 SGHTA and CDR2 FQGNSA. Here the CDR3 DNA reads TGTGCCAGCAGCTTAGCGGGAGGGTCCTACGAGCAGTACTTC. Translation: CASSLAGGSYEQYF.

About this clone: The sample carries other DNA sequences with the same CDR3. The CDR3 nucleotides read TGTGCCAGCTCCCCCCGGACAGGGGGCCTGGAGACCCAGTACTTC. This sequence encodes CASSPRTGGLETQYF. The gene calls are TRBV18 and TRBJ2-5, with 11 nucleotides matching TRBD1. CDR3 length: 15 residues. V lost 6 bases, J lost 5 bases, and 8 bases stayed unmatched. Germline values: CDR1 KGHSH, CDR2 LQKENI.

The chain is built from TRBV2 and TRBJ2-7; D is ambiguous. The germline V and J ends were trimmed by 6 bases and 4 bases, with 16 bases remaining between them. The CDR3 sequence is 14 residues long. Germline V lookup: CDR1 SNHLY, CDR2 FYNNEI. The CDR3 region is CASRDSGLQYEQYF. The CDR3 nucleotides read TGTGCCAGCAGAGACTCTGGCCTACAATACGAGCAGTACTTC.

This chain uses TRBV14 with TRBJ2-5; D call uncertain. From germline, CDR1 is SGHDN and CDR2 FVKESK. Trimming cost V 2 bases and J 0 bases, with 10 bases left between them. The CDR3 totals 15 residues. DNA for the CDR3: TGTGCCAGCAGCCAAAGCACCTCGTACCAAGAGACCCAGTACTTC. It translates to CASSQSTSYQETQYF.

V and J are TRBV15 and TRBJ2-7, with D perhaps matching TRBD2 (5 bases). This CDR3 is 13 amino acids long. Deletions cut 3 bases from V and 6 bases from J, with 12 bases between. Per germline, CDR1 LNHNV and CDR2 YYDKDF (reference sequence). The CDR3 reads CATSSGLASEQYF. CDR3 DNA sequence: TGTGCCACCAGCAGCGGTCTAGCTAGCGAGCAGTACTTC.

The chain recombines TRBV29-1 with TRBJ2-6, with 12 positions matching TRBD1. J gave up 0 bases and V 4 bases, and 7 bases lay outside the gene matches. The CDR3 spans 18 residues. The germline gives CDR1 SQVTM, CDR2 ANQGSEA. The CDR3 protein is CSVAGQGALSSGANVLTF. The CDR3, as DNA: TGCAGCGTTGCGGGACAGGGGGCCCTTAGCTCTGGGGCCAACGTCCTGACTTTC.

In DNA form, the CDR3 reads TGCAGTGCTACGCCTGTCGACATTCAGTACTTC. This gives the protein CSATPVDIQYF. The chain carries TRBV20-1 and TRBJ2-4; the D is unclear. Between the trimmed V and J ends, which lost 4 bases and 8 bases, there was a span of 9 bases. Germline V gene sequence: CDR1 DFQATT, CDR2 SNEGSKA (reference sequence). The CDR3 consists of 11 residues.

The chain has TRBV7-9 and TRBJ1-5, with 7 bases matching TRBD1. This CDR3 is 19 amino acids long. Germline CDR1 is SEHNR and CDR2 is FQNEAQ (reference sequence). V lost 1 base, J lost 0 bases, and 12 bases stayed unmatched. The CDR3 sequence: CASSLDWSNRGSSNQPQHF. The CDR3 DNA reads TGTGCCAGCAGCTTAGATTGGTCAAACAGGGGATCTAGCAATCAGCCCCAGCATTTT.